The T cell receptor (beta chain) under discussion was sequenced for a study of PD-1 blockade in classical Hodgkin lymphoma. Whole-study findings and limits: The study found complete responders had baseline diversity similar to newly diagnosed patients. Although disease activity or prior therapy may be involved, causes of the repertoire differences remain undefined. Patients who initiated nivolumab within 1 year of ASCT were excluded.

This CDR3 is built from 13 residues. Deletions cut 1 base from V and 6 bases from J, with 8 bases between. Per the germline V gene, CDR1 is MGHRA and CDR2 is YSYEKL. Worth noting for this clone: Its antigen is not identified.

Assay: immunoSEQ multiplex PCR; the TCRdb copy retains only in-frame clones and omits some. The data hold over 60,000 clones, with under 95% observed a single time. The time point is: cycle 4 day 1 (C4D1), after five to seven weeks of nivolumab. In every patient, relapse followed autologous stem cell transplantation, while exposure to brentuximab vedotin differed. This receptor was obtained from a human donor with classical Hodgkin lymphoma. The V call is TRBV4-1, the J call TRBJ2-3; tentatively, D is TRBD2 (5 bases). This specimen consisted of peripheral blood mononuclear cells (PBMCs), obtained before the fourth cycle of nivolumab. CDR3 DNA sequence: TGCGCCAGCAGCCAAGCAATAGCGGATACGCAGTATTTT. It codes for CASSQAIADTQYF.